Listed below are T cell receptor beta chains from one sample, sequenced in a study of blood T cell repertoires in COVID-19. Method: immunoSEQ multiplex PCR; TCRdb's copy keeps in-frame clones and lacks some. The sample shows 200,000 to 250,000 clones, roughly nine tenths of them seen only once. Sequencing was performed on PBMCs or T cells enriched from blood (not recorded which). The source is a woman aged 45-59 years in a cohort exposed to, infected with or recovered from COVID-19 (not recorded which). CDR3s include the opening cysteine and the closing phenylalanine or tryptophan. D genes are given only for firm matches. Size values are once, few and many counts, or a class for expanded clones, and some rows have none.

v_call	d_call	j_call	clone_size	cdr3_aa	cdr3_nt
TRBV7-2	TRBD2	TRBJ2-5	.	CASSPRTSGGAGETQYF	TGTGCCAGCAGCCCTAGGACTAGCGGGGGGGCCGGGGAGACCCAGTACTTC
TRBV5-1	.	TRBJ2-5	.	CASSLQAKQTQYF	TGCGCCAGCAGCTTGCAGGCCAAACAGACCCAGTACTTC
TRBV24-1	TRBD1	TRBJ1-5	.	CATSEEGQAIPQPQHF	TGTGCCACCAGTGAGGAAGGACAGGCCATACCGCAGCCCCAGCATTTT
TRBV24-1	.	TRBJ2-5	once	CATSDSPAGTQYF	TGTGCCACCAGTGATTCGCCGGCGGGGACCCAGTACTTC
TRBV12-3/TRBV12-4	TRBD2	TRBJ2-7	once	CASSRTSSYEQYF	TGTGCCAGCAGTAGGACTAGCTCCTACGAGCAGTACTTC
TRBV12-3/TRBV12-4	.	TRBJ1-1	.	CASSLGGNTEAFF	TGTGCCAGCAGTTTGGGAGGGAACACTGAAGCTTTCTTT
TRBV4-3	.	TRBJ1-1	.	CASSQERAVKTEAFF	TGCGCCAGCAGCCAAGAGAGGGCAGTTAAGACTGAAGCTTTCTTT
TRBV7-2	.	TRBJ1-1	.	CATNPGHLMNTEAFF	TGTGCCACCAACCCGGGACACCTAATGAACACTGAAGCTTTCTTT
TRBV5-1	TRBD1	TRBJ1-1	.	CASSQGVGNTAEAFF	TGCGCCAGCAGCCAGGGGGTGGGGAACACTGCTGAAGCTTTCTTT
TRBV28	TRBD1	TRBJ1-5	.	CASSPLTRTGGGQPQHF	TGTGCCAGCAGTCCCCTTACGCGGACAGGGGGAGGCCAGCCCCAGCATTTT
TRBV5-4	.	TRBJ2-1	.	CASSLEGTRAYNEQFF	TGTGCCAGCAGCCTCGAAGGGACACGCGCCTACAATGAGCAGTTCTTC
TRBV5-4	.	TRBJ1-1	many	CASSLDSAEAFF	TGTGCCAGCAGCTTGGACAGTGCTGAAGCTTTCTTT
TRBV28	.	TRBJ2-3	.	CASSSPVKTDTQYF	TGTGCCAGCAGCTCTCCGGTGAAGACAGATACGCAGTATTTT
TRBV7-9	.	TRBJ1-1	.	CASSDRGGAFF	TGTGCCAGCAGCGATAGAGGGGGAGCTTTCTTT
TRBV6-2/TRBV6-3	.	TRBJ2-1	few	CASSNYGEQFF	TGTGCCAGCAGTAACTACGGGGAGCAGTTCTTC
TRBV7-7	TRBD2	TRBJ2-3	.	CASSFGPSGADTQYF	TGTGCTAGCAGCTTCGGGCCTAGCGGGGCAGATACGCAGTATTTT
TRBV27	TRBD1	TRBJ1-6	.	CASSLRGLENSPLHF	TGTGCCAGCAGTTTAAGGGGGCTAGAGAATTCACCCCTCCACTTT
TRBV3-1/TRBV3-2	TRBD1	TRBJ1-2	.	CASTPGTGVRYGYTF	TGTGCCAGCACCCCCGGGACAGGGGTCCGCTATGGCTACACCTTC
TRBV4-2	.	TRBJ1-4	.	CASSFSLTVNEKLFF	TGTGCCAGCAGCTTCTCGTTGACAGTTAATGAAAAACTGTTTTTT
TRBV2	.	TRBJ2-5	once	CASSERRGGPRGETQYF	TGTGCCAGCAGTGAACGTCGCGGGGGCCCACGGGGGGAGACCCAGTACTTC
TRBV30	TRBD1	TRBJ2-2	.	CAWSAGTGATGELFF	TGTGCCTGGAGCGCCGGGACAGGAGCCACCGGGGAGCTGTTTTTT
TRBV10-3	TRBD1	TRBJ2-2	few	CAISPRGTGGGTGELFF	TGTGCCATCAGTCCTCGGGGGACAGGGGGTGGAACCGGGGAGCTGTTTTTT
TRBV24-1	.	TRBJ1-6	.	CATSGGIGNSPLHF	TGTGCCACCAGTGGCGGGATCGGTAATTCACCCCTCCACTTT
TRBV28	.	TRBJ1-2	.	CASSRYNGYGYTF	TGTGCCAGCAGTCGGTATAACGGCTATGGCTACACCTTC
TRBV19	TRBD1	TRBJ1-1	few	CASSNRGDNTEAFF	TGTGCCAGTAGTAACAGGGGAGATAACACTGAAGCTTTCTTT
TRBV7-9	.	TRBJ1-2	.	CASSLEGWDPFYGYTF	TGTGCCAGCAGCTTAGAGGGGTGGGATCCCTTCTATGGCTACACCTTC
TRBV5-1	.	TRBJ2-5	.	CASSPIVAETQYF	TGCGCCAGCAGCCCGATAGTAGCAGAGACCCAGTACTTC
TRBV30	.	TRBJ1-6	.	CAWSTEGWNSPLHF	TGTGCCTGGAGTACTGAGGGTTGGAATTCACCCCTCCACTTT
TRBV4-1	.	TRBJ2-3	.	CASSQVAQRYTDTQYF	TGCGCCAGCAGCCAAGTAGCGCAGCGATACACAGATACGCAGTATTTT
TRBV19	.	TRBJ1-4	.	CASSMDTGEKLFF	TGTGCCAGTAGTATGGATACGGGTGAAAAACTGTTTTTT
TRBV15	.	TRBJ1-4	.	CATSRDMGEKLFF	TGTGCCACCAGCAGAGATATGGGCGAAAAACTGTTTTTT
TRBV24-1	.	TRBJ1-5	.	CATSVSGDGNQPQHF	TGTGCCACCAGTGTCTCGGGGGATGGCAATCAGCCCCAGCATTTT
TRBV5-6	TRBD1	TRBJ1-6	.	CASSFQGGGSPLHF	TGTGCCAGCAGCTTTCAGGGGGGCGGTTCACCCCTCCACTTT
TRBV4-3	.	TRBJ2-5	.	CASSQRPSTGTQYF	TGCGCCAGCAGCCAACGTCCCTCAACGGGGACCCAGTACTTC
TRBV6-1	.	TRBJ1-4	.	CASSEAAGATNEKLFF	TGTGCCAGCAGTGAAGCAGCGGGGGCAACTAATGAAAAACTGTTTTTT
TRBV2	TRBD1	TRBJ2-7	.	CASNGQGGDYEQYF	TGTGCCAGCAATGGACAGGGTGGGGACTACGAGCAGTACTTC
TRBV18	.	TRBJ2-5	.	CASSPPGGWETQYF	TGTGCCAGCTCACCACCTGGAGGGTGGGAGACCCAGTACTTC
TRBV12-3/TRBV12-4	.	TRBJ2-3	.	CASSNPNTDTQYF	TGTGCCAGCAGCAATCCCAACACAGATACGCAGTATTTT
TRBV4-3	.	TRBJ1-1	.	CASSQAVLNTEAFF	TGCGCCAGCAGCCAAGCGGTATTGAACACTGAAGCTTTCTTT
TRBV13	TRBD1	TRBJ1-1	.	CASSFRDRTEAFF	TGTGCCAGCAGCTTCCGGGACAGGACTGAAGCTTTCTTT
TRBV28	.	TRBJ1-1	.	CASSISLLPEAFF	TGTGCCAGCAGTATCTCCCTTCTACCTGAAGCTTTCTTT
TRBV5-3	TRBD1	TRBJ1-2	.	CARSLAPRQGALLFGYTF	TGTGCCAGAAGCTTGGCACCTAGACAGGGGGCCTTATTGTTCGGCTACACCTTC
TRBV6-5	.	TRBJ1-1	.	CASIPSGVSTEAFF	TGTGCCAGCATCCCCAGTGGAGTGAGCACTGAAGCTTTCTTT
TRBV7-2	.	TRBJ1-1	.	CASSHGGRGIGLNTEAFF	TGTGCCAGCAGTCACGGGGGGCGGGGTATAGGGTTGAACACTGAAGCTTTCTTT
TRBV28	TRBD1	TRBJ1-4	.	CASSLPGQGSEKLFF	TGTGCCAGCAGCCTCCCGGGACAGGGGTCTGAAAAACTGTTTTTT
TRBV9	.	TRBJ2-7	.	CASSASIGGPLEQYF	TGTGCCAGCAGCGCCTCGATCGGGGGGCCCCTGGAGCAGTACTTC
TRBV7-9	.	TRBJ1-2	few	CASSLALRAGFGYTF	TGTGCCAGCAGCTTAGCGCTAAGGGCAGGGTTTGGCTACACCTTC
TRBV6-6	TRBD1	TRBJ2-7	few	CASSPRTGRYEQYF	TGTGCCAGCAGTCCCCGGACAGGTCGCTACGAGCAGTACTTC
TRBV7-2	TRBD1	TRBJ1-5	.	CASSLAGQESQPQHF	TGTGCCAGCAGCTTAGCGGGACAGGAATCTCAGCCCCAGCATTTT
TRBV5-1	.	TRBJ1-3	.	CASSDGQGNTIYF	TGCGCCAGCAGCGACGGACAGGGAAACACCATATATTTT
TRBV6-5	TRBD1	TRBJ1-2	.	CASRPGTGGNYGYTF	TGTGCCAGCAGACCTGGGACAGGGGGTAACTATGGCTACACCTTC
TRBV27	TRBD1	TRBJ1-4	.	CASSFDRANEKLFF	TGTGCCAGCAGTTTTGACAGGGCTAATGAAAAACTGTTTTTT
TRBV5-4	TRBD2	TRBJ2-1	.	CASSSEASGYNEQFF	TGTGCCAGCAGCTCGGAGGCTAGCGGATACAATGAGCAGTTCTTC